This T cell receptor beta chain was sequenced in a study of OX40 agonist ivuxolimab in advanced cancers. Repertoires were generated with immunoSEQ multiplex PCR, while TCRdb's copy carries only in-frame clones and drops some. This sample yields about 82,000 clones, of which over 80% are seen a single time; over 7% belongs to the top ten. V was trimmed by 5 bases and J by 9 bases, leaving 14 bases between them. From germline, CDR1 is SGHTA and CDR2 FQGTGA. This CDR3 spans 13 amino acids. Systemic immunosuppression or autoimmune disease history was grounds to exclude patients. General study points: Expanded clones tended on average to be more numerous among CD8+ T cells than CD4+. At 0.1 to 3.0 mg/kg and by week 6, clonal expansion occurred in CD4+ and CD8+ blood T cells. A proportion of nonresponders additionally exhibited low normalized T-cell clonal expansion.

Worth noting for this clone: Its matching antigen is unknown.

V is TRBV7-3 and J is TRBJ1-5; D remains unclear. The sequencing here drew on CD4+ or CD8+ T cells sorted from blood, taken in a trial of the OX40 agonist ivuxolimab. The clonotype originates from an adult with an advanced solid tumor such as melanoma, head and neck, liver or kidney cancer. CDR3 loop: CASSATPQSPQHF. CDR3 coding DNA: TGTGCCAGCAGCGCCACCCCCCAATCGCCCCAGCATTTT.